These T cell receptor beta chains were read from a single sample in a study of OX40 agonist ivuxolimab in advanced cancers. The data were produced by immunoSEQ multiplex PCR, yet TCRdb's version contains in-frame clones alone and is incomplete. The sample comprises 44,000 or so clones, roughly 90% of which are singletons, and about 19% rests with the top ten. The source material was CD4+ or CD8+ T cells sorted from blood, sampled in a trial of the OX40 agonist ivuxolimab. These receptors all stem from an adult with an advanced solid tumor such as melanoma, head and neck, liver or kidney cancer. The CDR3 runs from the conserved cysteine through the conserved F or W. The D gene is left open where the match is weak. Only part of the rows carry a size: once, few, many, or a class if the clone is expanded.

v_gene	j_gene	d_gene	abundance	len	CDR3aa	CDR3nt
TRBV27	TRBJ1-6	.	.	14	CASSLQGSNSPLHF	TGTGCCAGCAGTTTACAGGGTAGTAATTCACCCCTCCACTTT
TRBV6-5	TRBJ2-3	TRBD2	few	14	CASSYGTSADTQYF	TGTGCCAGCAGTTACGGGACTAGCGCAGATACGCAGTATTTT
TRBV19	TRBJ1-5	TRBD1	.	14	CASRDRGNVQPQHF	TGTGCCAGCCGCGACAGGGGGAATGTTCAGCCCCAGCATTTT
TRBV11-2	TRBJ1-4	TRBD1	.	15	CASSLGGQAGEKLFF	TGTGCCAGCAGCTTAGGGGGACAGGCGGGTGAAAAACTGTTTTTT
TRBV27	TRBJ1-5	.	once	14	CASSLGGDGQPQHF	TGTGCCAGCAGTTTGGGCGGGGACGGGCAGCCCCAGCATTTT
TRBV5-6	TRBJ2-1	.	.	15	CASSQRGTLYNEQFF	TGTGCCAGCAGCCAGAGGGGGACTTTATACAATGAGCAGTTCTTC
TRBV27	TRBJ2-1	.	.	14	CASSPTGPNNEQFF	TGTGCCAGCAGTCCCACCGGGCCCAACAATGAGCAGTTCTTC
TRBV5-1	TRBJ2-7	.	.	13	CASSPQESYEQYF	TGCGCCAGCAGTCCCCAGGAGTCCTACGAGCAGTACTTC
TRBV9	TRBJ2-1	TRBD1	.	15	CASQSRDSSYNEQFF	TGTGCCAGCCAATCCAGGGACAGCTCCTACAATGAGCAGTTCTTC
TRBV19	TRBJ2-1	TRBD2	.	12	CASSIGGLGQFF	TGTGCCAGTAGTATTGGGGGACTAGGACAGTTCTTC
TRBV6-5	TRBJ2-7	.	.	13	CASTLGGGGEQYF	TGTGCCAGCACCTTAGGAGGGGGCGGCGAGCAGTACTTC
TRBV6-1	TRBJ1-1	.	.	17	CASSEWNLSRGGTEAFF	TGTGCCAGCAGTGAATGGAACCTCAGCCGCGGGGGCACTGAAGCTTTCTTT
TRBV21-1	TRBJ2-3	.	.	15	CASIGMGSRTDTQYF	TGTGCCAGCATCGGGATGGGGAGCCGCACAGATACGCAGTATTTT
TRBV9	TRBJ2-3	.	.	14	CASRRLASEDTQYF	TGTGCCAGCCGGAGGTTGGCGTCCGAAGATACGCAGTATTTT
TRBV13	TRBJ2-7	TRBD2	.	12	CASSLGRDEQYF	TGTGCCAGCAGCCTCGGGAGGGACGAGCAGTACTTC
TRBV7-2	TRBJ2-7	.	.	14	CASSRGSAGYEQYF	TGTGCCAGCAGCCGAGGTTCAGCGGGCTACGAGCAGTACTTC
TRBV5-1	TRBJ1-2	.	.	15	CASSLTGHIIYGYTF	TGCGCCAGCAGCTTAACGGGCCATATCATCTATGGCTACACCTTC
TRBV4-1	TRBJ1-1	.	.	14	CASSPGGWDGEAFF	TGCGCCAGCAGCCCCGGGGGCTGGGACGGTGAAGCTTTCTTT
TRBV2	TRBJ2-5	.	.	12	CASTSGGETQYF	TGTGCCAGCACCTCAGGGGGGGAGACCCAGTACTTC
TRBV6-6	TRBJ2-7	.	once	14	CASTQQVPSYEQYF	TGTGCCAGCACCCAGCAGGTTCCCTCATACGAGCAGTACTTC
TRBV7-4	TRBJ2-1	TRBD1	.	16	CASSKDRGSSYNEQFF	TGTGCCAGCAGCAAAGACAGGGGCAGCTCCTACAATGAGCAGTTCTTC
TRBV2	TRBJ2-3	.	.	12	CASTIGTDTQYF	TGTGCCAGCACCATCGGCACAGATACGCAGTATTTT
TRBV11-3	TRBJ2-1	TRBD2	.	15	CASSPRTSVRNEQFF	TGTGCCAGCAGCCCCCGGACTAGCGTGCGCAATGAGCAGTTCTTC
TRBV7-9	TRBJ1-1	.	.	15	CASSLGSGPDTEAFF	TGTGCCAGCAGCCTGGGGAGCGGCCCAGACACTGAAGCTTTCTTT
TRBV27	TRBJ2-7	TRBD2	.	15	CVSSSLAGEAYEQYF	TGTGTCAGCAGTTCATTAGCGGGGGAGGCCTACGAGCAGTACTTC
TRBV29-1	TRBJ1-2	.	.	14	CSVAGQSSNYGYTF	TGCAGCGTGGCGGGACAATCTTCCAACTATGGCTACACCTTC
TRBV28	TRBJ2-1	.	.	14	CASSRQNAGNEQFF	TGTGCCAGCAGTCGACAGAACGCGGGCAATGAGCAGTTCTTC
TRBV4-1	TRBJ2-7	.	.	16	CASSPSPDTISYEQYF	TGCGCCAGCAGCCCATCTCCGGACACGATCTCCTACGAGCAGTACTTC
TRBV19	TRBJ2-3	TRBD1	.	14	CASSGQGEGDTQYF	TGTGCCAGTAGCGGACAGGGGGAGGGAGATACGCAGTATTTT
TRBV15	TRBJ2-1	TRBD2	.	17	CATNSLPGLAGPNEQFF	TGTGCCACCAACTCACTACCGGGACTAGCGGGTCCCAATGAGCAGTTCTTC
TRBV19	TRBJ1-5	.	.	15	CASSWRDGSNQPQHF	TGTGCCAGTAGTTGGAGGGACGGTAGCAATCAGCCCCAGCATTTT
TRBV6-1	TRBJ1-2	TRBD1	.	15	CASSQDRGFYYGYTF	TGTGCCAGCAGTCAGGACAGGGGATTTTACTATGGCTACACCTTC
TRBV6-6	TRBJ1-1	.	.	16	CASSAPPGVRLPEAFF	TGTGCCAGCAGTGCCCCTCCAGGGGTCCGCCTTCCTGAAGCTTTCTTT
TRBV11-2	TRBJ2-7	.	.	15	CASSLEWTLSYEQYF	TGTGCCAGCAGCTTAGAATGGACCCTATCCTACGAGCAGTACTTC
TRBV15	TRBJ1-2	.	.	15	CATSRDLQPGYGYTF	TGTGCCACCAGCAGAGATCTACAGCCTGGCTATGGCTACACCTTC
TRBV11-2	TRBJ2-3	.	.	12	CASSPHPRHEYF	TGTGCCAGCAGCCCCCATCCGCGCCACGAGTATTTT
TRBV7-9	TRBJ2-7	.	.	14	CASSFTDGTYEQYF	TGTGCCAGCAGCTTTACCGATGGTACCTACGAGCAGTACTTC
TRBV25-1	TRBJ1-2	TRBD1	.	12	CASTGTGQGYTF	TGTGCCAGCACTGGGACAGGGCAGGGCTACACCTTC
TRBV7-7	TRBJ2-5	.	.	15	CASSPEVRGRETQYF	TGTGCCAGCAGTCCGGAGGTGCGAGGAAGAGAGACCCAGTACTTC
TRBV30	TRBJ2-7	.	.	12	CAWSGKSYEQYF	TGTGCCTGGAGTGGGAAATCCTACGAGCAGTACTTC
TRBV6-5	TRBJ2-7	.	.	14	CASSYLEGTYEQYF	TGTGCCAGCAGTTACCTAGAAGGGACCTACGAGCAGTACTTC
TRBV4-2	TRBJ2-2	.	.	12	CASSSYTGELFF	TGTGCCAGCAGTTCGTACACCGGGGAGCTGTTTTTT
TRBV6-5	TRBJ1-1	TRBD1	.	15	CASSYLTGPNTEAFF	TGTGCCAGCAGTTACTTGACAGGGCCCAACACTGAAGCTTTCTTT
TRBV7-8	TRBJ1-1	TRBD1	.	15	CASSAYRGGSTEAFF	TGTGCCAGCAGCGCATACAGGGGAGGGAGCACTGAAGCTTTCTTT
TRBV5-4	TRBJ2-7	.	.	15	CASSLGRQGNYEQYF	TGTGCCAGCAGCTTGGGTCGTCAGGGGAACTACGAGCAGTACTTC
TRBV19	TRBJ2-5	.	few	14	CASSLGQLQETQYF	TGTGCCAGTAGTTTGGGGCAGCTCCAAGAGACCCAGTACTTC
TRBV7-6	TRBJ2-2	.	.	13	CALRGGSTGELFF	TGTGCCCTCAGGGGGGGAAGCACCGGGGAGCTGTTTTTT
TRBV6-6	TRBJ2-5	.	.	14	CASSILRVIETQYF	TGTGCCAGCAGTATTCTCAGGGTGATAGAGACCCAGTACTTC
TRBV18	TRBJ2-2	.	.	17	CASSVYITGAAAGELFF	TGTGCCAGCTCCGTGTACATAACGGGGGCAGCGGCCGGGGAGCTGTTTTTT
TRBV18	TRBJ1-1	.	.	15	CASSPLRGQNTEAFF	TGTGCCAGCTCACCACTGAGGGGTCAAAACACTGAAGCTTTCTTT